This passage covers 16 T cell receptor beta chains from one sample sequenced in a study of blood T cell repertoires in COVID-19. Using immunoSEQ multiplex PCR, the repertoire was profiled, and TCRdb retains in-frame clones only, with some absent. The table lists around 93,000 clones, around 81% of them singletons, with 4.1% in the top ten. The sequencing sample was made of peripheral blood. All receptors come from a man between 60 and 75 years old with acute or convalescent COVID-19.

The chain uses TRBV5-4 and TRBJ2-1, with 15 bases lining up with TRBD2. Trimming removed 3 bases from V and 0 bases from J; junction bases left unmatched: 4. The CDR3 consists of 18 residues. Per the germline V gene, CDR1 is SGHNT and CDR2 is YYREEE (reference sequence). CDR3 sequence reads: CASSSGLAGGGSYNEQFF. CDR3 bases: TGTGCCAGCAGCTCGGGACTAGCGGGGGGCGGCTCCTACAATGAGCAGTTCTTC.

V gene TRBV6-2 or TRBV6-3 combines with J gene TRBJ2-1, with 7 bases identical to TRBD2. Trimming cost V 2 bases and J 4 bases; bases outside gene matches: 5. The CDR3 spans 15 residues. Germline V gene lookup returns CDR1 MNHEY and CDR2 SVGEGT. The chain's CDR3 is CASSYQASGYNEQFF. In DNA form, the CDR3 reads TGTGCCAGCAGTTACCAGGCTAGCGGTTACAATGAGCAGTTCTTC.

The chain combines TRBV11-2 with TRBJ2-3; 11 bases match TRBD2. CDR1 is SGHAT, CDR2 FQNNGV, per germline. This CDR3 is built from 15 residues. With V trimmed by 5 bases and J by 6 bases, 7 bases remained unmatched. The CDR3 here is CASSAGTSGGDTQYF. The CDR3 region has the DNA TGTGCCAGCAGCGCCGGGACTAGCGGAGGGGATACGCAGTATTTT.

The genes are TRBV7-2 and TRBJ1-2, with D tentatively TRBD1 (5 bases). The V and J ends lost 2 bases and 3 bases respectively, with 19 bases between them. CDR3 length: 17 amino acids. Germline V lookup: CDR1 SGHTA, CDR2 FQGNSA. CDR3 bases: TGTGCCAGCAGCTTAAAGAGGCCCTTAGGAGGGGACTATGGCTACACCTTC. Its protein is CASSLKRPLGGDYGYTF.

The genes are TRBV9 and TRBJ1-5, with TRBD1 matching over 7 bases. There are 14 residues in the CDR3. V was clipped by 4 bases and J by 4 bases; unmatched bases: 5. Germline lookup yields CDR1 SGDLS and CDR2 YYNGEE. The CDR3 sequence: CASSPGTVNQPQHF. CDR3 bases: TGTGCCAGCAGCCCCGGGACAGTAAATCAGCCCCAGCATTTT.

CDR3 loop: CASSSRTGPYSNQPQHF. CDR3 DNA: TGTGCCAGTAGTAGTCGGACAGGGCCTTATAGCAATCAGCCCCAGCATTTT. The rearrangement joins TRBV19 to TRBJ1-5, with 8 bases lining up with TRBD1. The CDR3 is 17 residues long. V was clipped by 4 bases and J by 0 bases; unmatched bases: 8. Germline V gene sequence: CDR1 LNHDA, CDR2 SQIVND (reference sequence).

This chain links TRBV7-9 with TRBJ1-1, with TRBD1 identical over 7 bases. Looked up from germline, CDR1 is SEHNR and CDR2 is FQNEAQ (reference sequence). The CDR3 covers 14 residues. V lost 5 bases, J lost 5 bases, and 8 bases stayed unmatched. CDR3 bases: TGTGCCAGCAGCCCAGGTAGGGGGCGAACTGAAGCTTTCTTT. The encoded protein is CASSPGRGRTEAFF.

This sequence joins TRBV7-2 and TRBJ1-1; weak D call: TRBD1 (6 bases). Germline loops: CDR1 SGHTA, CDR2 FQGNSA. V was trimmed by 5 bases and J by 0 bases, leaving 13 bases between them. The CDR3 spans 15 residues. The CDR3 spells CASSERWTVNTEAFF. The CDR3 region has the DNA TGTGCCAGCAGCGAACGGTGGACAGTGAACACTGAAGCTTTCTTT.

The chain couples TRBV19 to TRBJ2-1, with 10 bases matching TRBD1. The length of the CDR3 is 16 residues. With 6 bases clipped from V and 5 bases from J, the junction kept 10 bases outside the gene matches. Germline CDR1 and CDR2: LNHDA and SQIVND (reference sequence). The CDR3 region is CASSHGPGQGNNEQFF. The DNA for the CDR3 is TGTGCCAGTAGCCATGGACCGGGACAGGGGAACAATGAGCAGTTCTTC.

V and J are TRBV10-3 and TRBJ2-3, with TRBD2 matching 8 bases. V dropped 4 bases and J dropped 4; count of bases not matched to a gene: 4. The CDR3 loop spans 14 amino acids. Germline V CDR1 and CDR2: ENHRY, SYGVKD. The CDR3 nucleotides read TGTGCCATCAGTGCGAGCGGGAGTTCAGATACGCAGTATTTT. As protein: CAISASGSSDTQYF.

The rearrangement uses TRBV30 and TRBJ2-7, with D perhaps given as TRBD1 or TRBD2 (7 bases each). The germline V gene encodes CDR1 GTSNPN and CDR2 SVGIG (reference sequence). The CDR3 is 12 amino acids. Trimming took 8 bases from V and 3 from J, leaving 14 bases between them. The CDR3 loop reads CAGGRGLYEQYF. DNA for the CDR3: TGTGCCGGGGGGAGGGGGCTCTACGAGCAGTACTTC. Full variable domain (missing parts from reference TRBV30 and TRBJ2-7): SQTIHQWPATLVQPVGSPLSLECTVEGTSNPNLYWYRQAAGRGLQLLFYSVGIGQISSEVPQNLSASRPQDRQFILSSKKLLLSDSGFYLCAGGRGLYEQYFGPGTRLTVT.

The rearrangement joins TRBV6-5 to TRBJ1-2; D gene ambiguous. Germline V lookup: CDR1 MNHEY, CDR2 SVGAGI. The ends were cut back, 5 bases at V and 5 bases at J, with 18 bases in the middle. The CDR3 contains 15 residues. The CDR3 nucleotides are TGTGCCAGCAGTCACCCGGAAGGAGGGTGGTATGGCTACACCTTC. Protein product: CASSHPEGGWYGYTF.

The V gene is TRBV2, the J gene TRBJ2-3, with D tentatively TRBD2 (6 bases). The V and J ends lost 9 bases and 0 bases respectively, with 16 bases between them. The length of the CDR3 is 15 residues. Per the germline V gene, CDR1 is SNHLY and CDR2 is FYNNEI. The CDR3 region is CASRGWGSSTDTQYF. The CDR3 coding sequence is TGTGCCAGTCGGGGGTGGGGGTCAAGCACAGATACGCAGTATTTT.

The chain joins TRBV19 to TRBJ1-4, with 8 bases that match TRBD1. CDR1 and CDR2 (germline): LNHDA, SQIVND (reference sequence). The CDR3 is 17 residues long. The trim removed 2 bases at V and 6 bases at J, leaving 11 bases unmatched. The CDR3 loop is CASSIPRQGWLHEKLFF. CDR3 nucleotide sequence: TGTGCCAGTAGTATACCCCGACAGGGGTGGTTGCATGAAAAACTGTTTTTT.

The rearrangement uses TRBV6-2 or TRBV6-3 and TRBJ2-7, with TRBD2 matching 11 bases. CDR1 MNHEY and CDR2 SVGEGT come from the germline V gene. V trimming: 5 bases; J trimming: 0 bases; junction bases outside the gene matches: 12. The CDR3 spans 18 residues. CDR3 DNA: TGTGCCAGCAGTCCCGGGACTAGCGGCACGTCGGTCTCCTACGAGCAGTACGTC. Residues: CASSPGTSGTSVSYEQYV.

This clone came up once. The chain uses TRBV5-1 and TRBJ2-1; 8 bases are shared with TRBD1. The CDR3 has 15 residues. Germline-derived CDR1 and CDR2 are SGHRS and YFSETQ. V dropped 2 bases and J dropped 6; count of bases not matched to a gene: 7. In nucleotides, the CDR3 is TGCGCCAGCAGCTTTGGACAGGGCCAGGGCAATGAGCAGTTCTTC. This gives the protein CASSFGQGQGNEQFF.